These 30 T cell receptor beta chains were sequenced from one sample in a study of blood T cell repertoires in COVID-19. The assay was immunoSEQ multiplex PCR, and TCRdb's table has in-frame clones only and misses some. The profile shows approximately 110,000 clones, about 85% of them singletons. Material: peripheral blood. The receptors were gathered from a man aged 40-55 years with acute or convalescent COVID-19.

The rearrangement uses TRBV7-9 and TRBJ2-7, with 7 bases fitting TRBD2. Germline-derived CDR1 and CDR2 are SEHNR and FQNEAQ (reference sequence). This CDR3 spans 13 amino acids. V shed 2 bases, J shed 6 bases, and the junction held 4 bases outside the gene matches. In nucleotides, the CDR3 is TGTGCCAGCAGCTTAAGACTAGCTGGCGAGCAGTACTTC. Its translation is CASSLRLAGEQYF.

The chain recombines TRBV18 with TRBJ2-1; TRBD2 matches at 10 bases. This CDR3 is 15 amino acids long. Germline CDR1 reads KGHSH; CDR2 reads LQKENI. Trimming cost V 1 base and J 7 bases; bases outside gene matches: 4. The CDR3 reads CASSPRTSGANEQFF. CDR3 nucleotide sequence: TGTGCCAGCTCACCACGAACTAGCGGGGCAAATGAGCAGTTCTTC.

The rearrangement joins TRBV28 to TRBJ2-1; TRBD2 is a possible D gene (5 bases). V shed 7 bases and J shed 6 bases, with 13 bases lying between them. CDR1 is MDHEN and CDR2 is SYDVKM in the germline V gene. CDR3 size: 13 residues. The CDR3 here is CASTPGYFNEQFF. The CDR3 bases are TGTGCCAGCACCCCGGGGTACTTCAATGAGCAGTTCTTC. The variable domain in full, completed from reference TRBV28 and TRBJ2-1, reads DVKVTQSSRYLVKRTGEKVFLECVQDMDHENMFWYRQDPGLGLRLIYFSYDVKMKEKGDIPEGYSVSREKKERFSLILESASTNQTSMYLCASTPGYFNEQFFGPGTRLTVL.

The chain uses TRBV7-8 and TRBJ2-5, with a possible D match to TRBD2 (5 bases). The germline V gene encodes CDR1 SGHVS and CDR2 FQNEAQ. V was shortened by 0 bases and J by 6 bases, with 11 bases between the two germline ends. This CDR3 comprises 14 residues. CDR3 in amino acids: CASSLALGRKTQYF. As DNA, the CDR3 is TGTGCCAGCAGCTTAGCGCTAGGGAGAAAGACCCAGTACTTC.

J is TRBJ2-5 and V is TRBV24-1; D is unresolved. With 1 base removed from V and 5 bases from J, the gap between germline ends came to 10 bases. Per the germline V gene, CDR1 is KGHDR and CDR2 is SFDVKD. CDR3 size: 14 residues. CDR3: CATSDFSPGETQYF. In DNA, the CDR3 is TGTGCCACCAGTGATTTTTCCCCGGGTGAGACCCAGTACTTC.

The chain recombines TRBV28 with TRBJ2-3; 12 bases are shared with TRBD2. The CDR3 is made up of 17 amino acids. The V gene's germline CDR1 is MDHEN and CDR2 SYDVKM. The V and J ends lost 0 bases and 1 base, in that order; junction bases with no gene match: 2. CDR3 loop: CASSLWLAGGRTDTQYF. The CDR3, as DNA: TGTGCCAGCAGTTTATGGCTAGCGGGAGGGCGCACAGATACGCAGTATTTT.

The rearrangement links TRBV11-2 to TRBJ2-1; 8 bases align to TRBD2. V trimming: 5 bases; J trimming: 5 bases; junction bases outside the gene matches: 8. The CDR3 has 15 amino acids. The germline CDR1 and CDR2 sequences are SGHAT and FQNNGV. This CDR3 reads CASSPRSGGNNEQFF. The CDR3 DNA reads TGTGCCAGCAGCCCGCGGAGCGGGGGAAACAATGAGCAGTTCTTC. The full variable domain, in which reference TRBV11-2 and TRBJ2-1 provide the parts outside the CDR3, is EAGVAQSPRYKIIEKRQSVAFWCNPISGHATLYWYQQILGQGPKLLIQFQNNGVVDDSQLPKDRFSAERLKGVDSTLKIQPAKLEDSAVYLCASSPRSGGNNEQFFGPGTRLTVL.

The chain has TRBV7-9 and TRBJ2-3, with TRBD2 identical over 11 bases. This CDR3 is built from 15 residues. V was clipped by 5 bases and J by 4 bases; unmatched bases: 5. CDR1 SEHNR and CDR2 FQNEAQ come from the germline V gene (reference sequence). The CDR3 nucleotides read TGTGCCAGCAGCCCTTTAGCGGGGGGGCCAGATACGCAGTATTTT. This encodes CASSPLAGGPDTQYF.

The V and J genes are TRBV28 and TRBJ2-2; D uncertain. The germline V gene has CDR1 MDHEN and CDR2 SYDVKM. V was clipped by 6 bases and J by 2 bases, with 13 bases between them. CDR3 length: 15 residues. CDR3 nucleotides: TGTGCCAGCAGCTCCGAACTGCTTAACACCGGGGAGCTGTTTTTT. As protein: CASSSELLNTGELFF.

This clone appeared once. This chain joins TRBV2 and TRBJ2-1, with TRBD2 identical over 10 bases. V trimming: 6 bases; J trimming: 8 bases; junction bases outside the gene matches: 16. CDR1 and CDR2 (germline): SNHLY, FYNNEI. CDR3 length: 17 residues. The chain's CDR3 is CASSPAGGRDLWDEQFF. DNA for the CDR3: TGTGCCAGCAGCCCAGCGGGGGGGAGAGACCTCTGGGATGAGCAGTTCTTC.

The chain links TRBV14 to TRBJ2-1; TRBD2 aligns across 11 bases. CDR1 is SGHDN and CDR2 is FVKESK in the germline V gene. The J segment lost 4 bases and the V segment lost 5 bases, leaving 4 bases of the junction unmatched. This CDR3 comprises 15 residues. The CDR3 region is CASSAGTSGYNEQFF. Here the CDR3 DNA reads TGTGCCAGCAGCGCGGGGACTAGCGGTTACAATGAGCAGTTCTTC.

The sample holds one count of this clone. The chain recombines TRBV19 with TRBJ2-7; 10 nucleotides align to TRBD1. This CDR3 region has 14 residues. Germline lookup yields CDR1 LNHDA and CDR2 SQIVND (reference sequence). Trimming took 4 bases from V and 8 from J; bases not matched to a gene: 8. The CDR3 DNA follows: TGTGCCAGTAGTACCTCGACAGGGGGCTCAAAGCAGTACTTC. Translation: CASSTSTGGSKQYF.

V usage is TRBV30 and J usage is TRBJ1-6; D is unclear. Trimming removed 3 bases from V and 12 bases from J, with 12 bases in between. The length of the CDR3 is 12 residues. CDR1 GTSNPN and CDR2 SVGIG come from the germline V gene (reference sequence). This CDR3 reads CAWRRTSGPLHF. As DNA, the CDR3 is TGTGCCTGGAGGAGAACTTCGGGACCCCTCCACTTT. Supplemented by reference TRBV30 and TRBJ1-6, the full variable domain reads SQTIHQWPATLVQPVGSPLSLECTVEGTSNPNLYWYRQAAGRGLQLLFYSVGIGQISSEVPQNLSASRPQDRQFILSSKKLLLSDSGFYLCAWRRTSGPLHFGNGTRLTVT.

This clone was counted only a few times. The chain links TRBV28 to TRBJ2-1; 10 nucleotides agree with TRBD1. CDR1 and CDR2 from the germline V gene are MDHEN and SYDVKM. The junction had 4 bases not matched to a gene; V was cut back by 2 bases and J by 15 bases. CDR3 length: 12 amino acids. The CDR3 region has the DNA TGTGCCAGCAGTTTACCGGGACAGGGGATGTTCTTC. This sequence encodes CASSLPGQGMFF.

CDR3: CASSEGQYNPEAFF. The CDR3 nucleotides are TGTGCCAGCAGCGAGGGACAGTATAACCCTGAAGCTTTCTTT. The V call is TRBV11-2, the J call TRBJ1-1; 7 nucleotides align to TRBD1. The CDR3 has 14 amino acids. In germline, CDR1 is SGHAT, CDR2 FQNNGV. After removal of 5 bases from V and 6 bases from J, the junction contained 9 bases not matched to a gene.

This clone appeared a few times. V gene TRBV15 combines with J gene TRBJ2-1; TRBD1 agrees at 8 bases. The CDR3 is made up of 15 amino acids. Germline V gene data show CDR1 as LNHNV and CDR2 as YYDKDF (reference sequence). The V segment lost 1 base and the J segment 2 bases; nucleotides outside the gene matches: 1. The CDR3 DNA is TGTGCCACCAGCAGAGGGACAGGGACCTACAATGAGCAGTTCTTC. As protein: CATSRGTGTYNEQFF.

This clone was seen once. The gene calls are TRBV15 and TRBJ1-2; D might be TRBD1 (5 bases). V lost 0 bases to trimming and J lost 4 bases, with 6 bases between them. Germline V gene sequence: CDR1 LNHNV, CDR2 YYDKDF (reference sequence). This CDR3 has 13 residues. CDR3 in DNA: TGTGCCACCAGCAGAGAGGGGGGCTATGGCTACACCTTC. Translating gives CATSREGGYGYTF. Variable domain in full (rest from reference TRBV15 and TRBJ1-2): DAMVIQNPRYQVTQFGKPVTLSCSQTLNHNVMYWYQQKSSQAPKLLFHYYDKDFNNEADTPDNFQSRRPNTSFCFLDIRSPGLGDTAMYLCATSREGGYGYTFGSGTRLTVV.

The V and J genes are TRBV3-1 (or the pseudogene TRBV3-2) and TRBJ2-5; 13 bases line up with TRBD2. The germline V gene encodes CDR1 LGHDT and CDR2 YNNKEL (reference sequence). The ends lost 4 bases at V and 5 bases at J; junction bases unmatched: 7. The CDR3 is made up of 16 amino acids. The CDR3 loop reads CASSPQTSGGRETQYF. CDR3 sequence (DNA): TGTGCCAGCAGCCCCCAGACTAGCGGGGGGCGGGAGACCCAGTACTTC.

This chain links TRBV11-3 with TRBJ2-2; possibly TRBD1 for D (5 bases). CDR1 and CDR2 from the germline V gene are SGHNT and YENEEA. CDR3 length: 15 residues. The V end lost 1 base, the J end lost 2 bases, and 8 bases lay between the germline ends. Here the CDR3 reads CASSLGTINTGELFF. DNA of the CDR3: TGTGCCAGCAGCTTAGGGACAATAAACACCGGGGAGCTGTTTTTT. Full variable domain (remainder filled in from reference TRBV11-3 and TRBJ2-2): EAGVVQSPRYKIIEKKQPVAFWCNPISGHNTLYWYLQNLGQGPELLIRYENEEAVDDSQLPKDRFSAERLKGVDSTLKIQPAELGDSAVYLCASSLGTINTGELFFGEGSRLTVL.

This clone was seen only a few times. The chain joins TRBV3-1 (or the pseudogene TRBV3-2) to TRBJ1-1; no reliable D call. The germline V gene has CDR1 LGHDT and CDR2 YNNKEL (reference sequence). This CDR3 spans 14 amino acids. The CDR3 reads CASGVWGGDTEAFF. The DNA for the CDR3 is TGTGCTAGCGGGGTCTGGGGAGGTGACACTGAAGCTTTCTTT.

CDR3 nucleotides: TGTGCCAGCAGTCCCCGGACAGGGGTTAACTATGGCTACACCTTC. It is translated as CASSPRTGVNYGYTF. The chain couples TRBV28 to TRBJ1-2; 9 bases fit TRBD1. The J segment lost 1 base and the V segment lost 5 bases, leaving 5 bases of the junction unmatched. Germline lookup yields CDR1 MDHEN and CDR2 SYDVKM. This CDR3 has 15 amino acids.

The V gene is TRBV5-6, the J gene TRBJ2-1; 14 nucleotides match TRBD2. With 4 bases clipped from V and 8 bases from J, the junction kept 11 bases outside the gene matches. Germline CDR1 and CDR2: SGHDT and YYEEEE. The CDR3 has 17 residues. The CDR3 reads CASSGTGTSGSEDEQFF. The CDR3 DNA reads as TGTGCCAGCAGCGGAACCGGGACTAGCGGGAGTGAGGATGAGCAGTTCTTC.

This chain connects TRBV18 to TRBJ2-7; D ambiguous. Germline V gene sequence: CDR1 KGHSH, CDR2 LQKENI. The CDR3 runs to 13 residues. The V end lost 2 bases, the J end lost 1 base, and 6 bases lay between the germline ends. CDR3 in DNA: TGTGCCAGCTCACCAACACAGTCCTACGAGCAGTACTTC. Encoded protein: CASSPTQSYEQYF.

This clone was recorded a few times. The V and J genes are TRBV7-8 and TRBJ2-3; the match to TRBD2 covers 11 bases. The germline V gene has CDR1 SGHVS and CDR2 FQNEAQ. The CDR3 has 19 residues. V was clipped by 0 bases and J by 2 bases; unmatched bases: 10. This chain's CDR3 is CASSLARISGRANTDTQYF. CDR3 nucleotides: TGTGCCAGCAGCTTAGCGAGAATTAGCGGGAGGGCCAACACAGATACGCAGTATTTT.

This chain connects TRBV27 to TRBJ1-6, with 7 bases lining up with TRBD1. V gave up 5 bases and J gave up 6 bases; unmatched junction bases: 7. The CDR3 is 15 amino acids. The germline V gene encodes CDR1 MNHEY and CDR2 SMNVEV (reference sequence). CDR3 sequence: CASSPKDRINSPLHF. CDR3 nucleotide sequence: TGTGCCAGCAGTCCCAAGGACAGGATTAATTCACCCCTCCACTTT.

The sample holds one count of this clone. The V gene is TRBV19, the J gene TRBJ1-5; D uncertain. V was trimmed by 0 bases and J by 1 base, leaving 7 bases between them. The germline V gene has CDR1 LNHDA and CDR2 SQIVND (reference sequence). This CDR3 is built from 15 residues. The CDR3 loop reads CASSIDAASNQPQHF. The CDR3 region has the DNA TGTGCCAGTAGTATAGACGCGGCAAGCAATCAGCCCCAGCATTTT.

V usage is TRBV5-1 and J usage is TRBJ1-2, with 7 bases aligning to TRBD1. V gave up 0 bases and J gave up 4 bases; unmatched junction bases: 12. The CDR3 is 17 residues long. Germline values: CDR1 SGHRS, CDR2 YFSETQ. The CDR3 is CASSLADRTSEGYGYTF. In DNA form, the CDR3 reads TGCGCCAGCAGCTTGGCGGACAGGACCTCCGAGGGCTATGGCTACACCTTC.

This chain joins TRBV10-2 and TRBJ2-2; 9 bases are shared with TRBD1. Germline CDR1 is WSHSY and CDR2 is SAAADI. This CDR3 region has 15 residues. After removal of 2 bases from V and 6 bases from J, the junction contained 4 bases not matched to a gene. The chain's CDR3 is CASSETGTGSGELFF. CDR3 nucleotide sequence: TGCGCCAGCAGTGAGACGGGGACAGGGTCCGGGGAGCTGTTTTTT.

The gene calls are TRBV12-5 and TRBJ1-1, with D maybe TRBD1 (5 bases). The germline V and J ends were trimmed by 3 bases and 0 bases, with 26 bases remaining between them. The germline gives CDR1 LGHNT, CDR2 FRNRAP. This CDR3 spans 20 amino acids. CDR3 residues: CASGFRIREVKSMMNTEAFF. CDR3 bases: TGTGCTAGTGGTTTCAGAATCAGGGAGGTTAAATCGATGATGAACACTGAAGCTTTCTTT.

V gene TRBV6-5 combines with J gene TRBJ1-6; D ambiguous. V was pared by 2 bases and J by 5 bases, with 7 bases between. CDR1 and CDR2 from the germline V gene are MNHEY and SVGAGI. The CDR3 has 14 amino acids. CDR3 protein: CASSYGLNNSPLHF. The CDR3, as DNA: TGTGCCAGCAGTTACGGGCTTAATAATTCACCCCTCCACTTT.